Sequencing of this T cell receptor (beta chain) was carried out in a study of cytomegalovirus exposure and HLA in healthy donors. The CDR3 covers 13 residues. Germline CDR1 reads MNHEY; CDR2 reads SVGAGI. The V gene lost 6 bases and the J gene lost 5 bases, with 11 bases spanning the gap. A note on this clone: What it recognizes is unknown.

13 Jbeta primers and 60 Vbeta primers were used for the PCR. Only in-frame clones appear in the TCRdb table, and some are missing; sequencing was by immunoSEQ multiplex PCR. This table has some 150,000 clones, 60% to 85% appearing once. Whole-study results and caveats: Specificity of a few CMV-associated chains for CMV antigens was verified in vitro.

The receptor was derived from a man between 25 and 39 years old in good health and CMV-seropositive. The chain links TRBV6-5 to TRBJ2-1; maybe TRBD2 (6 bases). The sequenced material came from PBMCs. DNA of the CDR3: TGTGCCAGCAGGAGCCTAGCGAACAATGAGCAGTTCTTC. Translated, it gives CASRSLANNEQFF.